Each of the 6 T cell receptor beta chains below was sequenced from the same sample in a study of blood T cells in healthy people across ages. It was with a sample-barcoded 5' primer and a J-beta primer mix that a second PCR of roughly 7 to 12 cycles was run. TCRdb processed the 5' RACE reads anew with MiXCR; each CDR3 protein has one entry. The sample consists of around 400,000 distinct CDR3 sequences, over 45% of them appearing once. The sequenced sample was blood. The receptors stem from a man aged 55 to 70 in good health.

The chain links TRBV3-1 to TRBJ2-3; D assignment may be TRBD1 or TRBD2 (7 bases each). V was pared by 3 bases and J by 3 bases, with 16 bases between. The CDR3 covers 16 residues. The germline V gene encodes CDR1 LGHDT and CDR2 YNNKEL (reference sequence). CDR3 amino acids: CASSHRGGGGTDTQYF. CDR3 nucleotides: TGTGCCAGCAGCCATAGAGGGGGCGGGGGAACAGATACGCAGTATTTT.

The V gene is TRBV29-1, the J gene TRBJ2-7; 13 bases align to TRBD2. This CDR3 contains 13 residues. Unmatched junction bases numbered 9, after V lost 6 bases and J lost 10 bases. CDR1 and CDR2 (germline): SQVTM, ANQGSEA. The CDR3 DNA sequence: TGCAGCGTGGCCACTAGCGGGGGGGACACCCAGTACTTC. It encodes CSVATSGGDTQYF.

The V gene is TRBV19, the J gene TRBJ2-6; D not certain. V lost 6 bases, J lost 2 bases, and 8 bases lay in between. The CDR3 consists of 14 residues. Germline CDR1 LNHDA, CDR2 SQIVND (reference sequence). The CDR3 nucleotides read TGTGCCAGTAGCATGCTACCTGGGGCCAACGTCCTGACTTTC. It encodes CASSMLPGANVLTF.

This clonotype was detected a few times. One base away lies a much larger clone, so this may be a sequencing read error. The chain has TRBV20-1 and TRBJ2-1, with 12 bases lining up with TRBD2. After removal of 3 bases from V and 4 bases from J, the junction contained 13 bases not matched to a gene. Per germline, CDR1 DFQATT and CDR2 SNEGSKA (reference sequence). This CDR3 region has 18 residues. CDR3 in amino acids: CSASKGTSGRTWYNEQFF. The CDR3 bases are TGCAGTGCTAGTAAAGGGACTAGCGGGCGGACTTGGTACAATGAGCAGTTCTTC.

This sequence joins TRBV3-1 and TRBJ2-5; D possibly corresponds to TRBD2 (6 bases). Germline V gives CDR1 LGHDT, CDR2 YNNKEL (reference sequence). The CDR3 is 14 residues long. Trimming cost V 4 bases and J 1 base, with 10 bases left between them. CDR3 in amino acids: CASSPRDFQETQYF. The DNA of the CDR3 is TGTGCCAGCAGCCCCCGGGACTTCCAAGAGACCCAGTACTTC.

A single count supports this clonotype. The chain links TRBV7-8 to TRBJ2-5; TRBD2 matches 10 bases. From germline, CDR1 is SGHVS and CDR2 FQNEAQ. The CDR3 spans 16 residues. V lost 2 bases to trimming and J lost 4 bases; unmatched junction nucleotides: 7. The CDR3 spells CASSLRQAGGRETQYF. In DNA, the CDR3 is TGTGCCAGCAGCTTAAGACAAGCGGGGGGGCGAGAGACCCAGTACTTC.